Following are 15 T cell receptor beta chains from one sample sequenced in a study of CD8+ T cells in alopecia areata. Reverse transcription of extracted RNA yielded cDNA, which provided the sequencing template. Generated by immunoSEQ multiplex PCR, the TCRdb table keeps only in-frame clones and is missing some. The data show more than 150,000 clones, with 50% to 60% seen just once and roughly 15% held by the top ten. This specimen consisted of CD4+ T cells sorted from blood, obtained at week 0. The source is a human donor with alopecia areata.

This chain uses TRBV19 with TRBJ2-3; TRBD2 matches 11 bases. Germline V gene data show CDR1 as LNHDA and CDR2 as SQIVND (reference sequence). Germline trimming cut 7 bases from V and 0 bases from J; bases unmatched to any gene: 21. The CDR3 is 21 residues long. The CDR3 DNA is TGTGCCAGTACCCCAACTCGGGAGCTAGCGGGGGGTCCTACTAGCACAGATACGCAGTATTTT. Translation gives CASTPTRELAGGPTSTDTQYF. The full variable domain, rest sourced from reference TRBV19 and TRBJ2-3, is DGGITQSPKYLFRKEGQNVTLSCEQNLNHDAMYWYRQDPGQGLRLIYYSQIVNDFQKGDIAEGYSVSREKKESFPLTVTSAQKNPTAFYLCASTPTRELAGGPTSTDTQYFGPGTRLTVL.

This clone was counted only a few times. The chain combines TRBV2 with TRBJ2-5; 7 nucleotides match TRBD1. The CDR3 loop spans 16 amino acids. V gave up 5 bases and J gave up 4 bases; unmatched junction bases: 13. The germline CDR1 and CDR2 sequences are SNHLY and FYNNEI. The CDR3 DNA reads TGTGCCAGCAGTCTTCACCCCAGGGGGATGACAGAGACCCAGTACTTC. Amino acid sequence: CASSLHPRGMTETQYF.

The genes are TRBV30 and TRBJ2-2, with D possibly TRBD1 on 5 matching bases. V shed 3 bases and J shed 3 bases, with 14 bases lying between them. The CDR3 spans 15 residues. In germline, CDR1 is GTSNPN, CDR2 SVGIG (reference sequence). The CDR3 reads CAWRVWGRDTGELFF. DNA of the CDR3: TGTGCCTGGAGAGTATGGGGCCGGGACACCGGGGAGCTGTTTTTT.

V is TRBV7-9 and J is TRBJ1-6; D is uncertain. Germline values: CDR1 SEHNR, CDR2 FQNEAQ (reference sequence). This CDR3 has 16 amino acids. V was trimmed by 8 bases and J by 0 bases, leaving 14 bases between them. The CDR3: CASGNELSSYNSPLHF. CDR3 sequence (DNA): TGTGCCAGCGGGAACGAGCTCAGCTCCTATAATTCACCCCTCCACTTT. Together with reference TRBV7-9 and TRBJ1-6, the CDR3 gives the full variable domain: DTGVSQNPRHKITKRGQNVTFRCDPISEHNRLYWYRQTLGQGPEFLTYFQNEAQLEKSRLLSDRFSAERPKGSFSTLEIQRTEQGDSAMYLCASGNELSSYNSPLHFGNGTRLTVT.

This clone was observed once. The CDR3 protein is CASSESGSHNEQFF. CDR3 DNA: TGTGCCAGCAGTGAATCAGGGTCCCACAATGAGCAGTTCTTC. The rearrangement joins TRBV25-1 to TRBJ2-1, with D possibly matching TRBD1 (5 bases). The V end was cut by 1 base, the J end by 5 bases, with 9 bases between. The CDR3 runs to 14 residues. Germline values: CDR1 MGHDK, CDR2 SYGVNS.

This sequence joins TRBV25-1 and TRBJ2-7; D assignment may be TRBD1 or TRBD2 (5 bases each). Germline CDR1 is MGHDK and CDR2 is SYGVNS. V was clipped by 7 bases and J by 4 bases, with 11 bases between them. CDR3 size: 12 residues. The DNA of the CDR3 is TGTGCCAGCACGGGGTGGGGGTACGAGCAGTACTTC. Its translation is CASTGWGYEQYF.

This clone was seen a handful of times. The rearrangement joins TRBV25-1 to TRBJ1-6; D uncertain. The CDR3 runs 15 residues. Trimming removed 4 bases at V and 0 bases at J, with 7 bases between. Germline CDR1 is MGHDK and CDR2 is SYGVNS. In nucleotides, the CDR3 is TGTGCCAGCAGTGTTTCGAGCTCCTATAATTCACCCCTCCACTTT. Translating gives CASSVSSSYNSPLHF. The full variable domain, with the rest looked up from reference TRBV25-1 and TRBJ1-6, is EADIYQTPRYLVIGTGKKITLECSQTMGHDKMYWYQQDPGMELHLIHYSYGVNSTEKGDLSSESTVSRIRTEHFPLTLESARPSHTSQYLCASSVSSSYNSPLHFGNGTRLTVT.

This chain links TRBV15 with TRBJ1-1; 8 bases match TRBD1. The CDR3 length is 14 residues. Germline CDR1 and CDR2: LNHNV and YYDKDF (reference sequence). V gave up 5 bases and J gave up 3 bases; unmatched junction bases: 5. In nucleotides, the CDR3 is TGTGCCACCAGCCCGGACAGGGTAGACACTGAAGCTTTCTTT. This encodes CATSPDRVDTEAFF.

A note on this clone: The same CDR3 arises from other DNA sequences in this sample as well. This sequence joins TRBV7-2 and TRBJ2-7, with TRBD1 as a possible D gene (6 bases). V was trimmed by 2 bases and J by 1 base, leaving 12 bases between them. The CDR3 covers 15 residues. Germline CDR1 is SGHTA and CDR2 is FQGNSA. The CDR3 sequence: CASSLSSQGSYEQYF. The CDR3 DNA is TGTGCCAGCAGCTTAAGTAGCCAGGGGTCCTACGAGCAGTACTTC.

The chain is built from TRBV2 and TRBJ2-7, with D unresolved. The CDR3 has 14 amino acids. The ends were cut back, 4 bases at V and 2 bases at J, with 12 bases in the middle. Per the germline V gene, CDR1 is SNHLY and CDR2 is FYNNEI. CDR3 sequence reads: CASSGSFGAYEQYF. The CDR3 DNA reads TGTGCCAGCAGTGGATCGTTTGGGGCCTACGAGCAGTACTTC.

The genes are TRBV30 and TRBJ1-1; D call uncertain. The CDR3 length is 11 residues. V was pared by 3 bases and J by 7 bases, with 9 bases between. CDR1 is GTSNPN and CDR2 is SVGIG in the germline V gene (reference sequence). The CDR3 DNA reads TGTGCCTGGAGAAGACAAGATGAAGCTTTCTTT. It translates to CAWRRQDEAFF. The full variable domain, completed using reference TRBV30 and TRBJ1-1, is SQTIHQWPATLVQPVGSPLSLECTVEGTSNPNLYWYRQAAGRGLQLLFYSVGIGQISSEVPQNLSASRPQDRQFILSSKKLLLSDSGFYLCAWRRQDEAFFGQGTRLTVV.

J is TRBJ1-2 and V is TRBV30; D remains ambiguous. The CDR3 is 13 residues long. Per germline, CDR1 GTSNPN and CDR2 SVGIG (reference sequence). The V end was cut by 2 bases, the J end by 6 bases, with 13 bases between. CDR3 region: CAWSRRSFHGYTF. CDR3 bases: TGTGCCTGGAGTCGCAGGTCATTTCATGGCTACACCTTC.

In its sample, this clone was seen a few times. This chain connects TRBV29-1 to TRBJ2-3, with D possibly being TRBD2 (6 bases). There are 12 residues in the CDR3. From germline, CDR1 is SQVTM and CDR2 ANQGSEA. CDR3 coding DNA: TGCAGTGGCGGGGTGCAGGGAGATACGCAGTATTTT. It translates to CSGGVQGDTQYF.

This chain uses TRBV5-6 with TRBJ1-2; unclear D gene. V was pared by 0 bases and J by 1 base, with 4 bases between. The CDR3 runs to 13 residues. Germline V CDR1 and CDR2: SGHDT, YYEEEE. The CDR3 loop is CASSLAGNYGYTF. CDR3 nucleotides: TGTGCCAGCAGCTTGGCCGGTAACTATGGCTACACCTTC. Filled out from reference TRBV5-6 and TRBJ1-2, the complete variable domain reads DAGVTQSPTHLIKTRGQQVTLRCSPKSGHDTVSWYQQALGQGPQFIFQYYEEEERQRGNFPDRFSGHQFPNYSSELNVNALLLGDSALYLCASSLAGNYGYTFGSGTRLTVV.

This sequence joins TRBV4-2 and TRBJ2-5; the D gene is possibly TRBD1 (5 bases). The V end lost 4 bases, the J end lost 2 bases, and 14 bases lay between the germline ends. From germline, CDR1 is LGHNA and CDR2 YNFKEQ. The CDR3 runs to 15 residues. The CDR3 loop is CASSPNQGRQETQYF. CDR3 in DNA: TGTGCCAGCAGCCCGAATCAGGGCCGACAAGAGACCCAGTACTTC.